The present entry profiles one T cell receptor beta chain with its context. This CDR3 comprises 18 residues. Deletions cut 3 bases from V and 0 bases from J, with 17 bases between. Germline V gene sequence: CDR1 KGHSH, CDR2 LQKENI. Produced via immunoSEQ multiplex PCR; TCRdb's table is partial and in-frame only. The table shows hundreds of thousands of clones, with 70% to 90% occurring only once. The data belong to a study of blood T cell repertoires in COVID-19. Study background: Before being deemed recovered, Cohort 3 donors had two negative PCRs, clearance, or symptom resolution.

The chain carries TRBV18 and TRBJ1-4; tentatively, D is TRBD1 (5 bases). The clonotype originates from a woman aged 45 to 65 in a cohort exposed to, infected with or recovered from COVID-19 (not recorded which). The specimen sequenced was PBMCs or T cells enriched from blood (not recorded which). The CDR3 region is CASSPRGGSPATNEKLFF. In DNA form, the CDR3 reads TGTGCCAGCTCACCCCGGGGGGGGAGCCCTGCAACTAATGAAAAACTGTTTTTT.